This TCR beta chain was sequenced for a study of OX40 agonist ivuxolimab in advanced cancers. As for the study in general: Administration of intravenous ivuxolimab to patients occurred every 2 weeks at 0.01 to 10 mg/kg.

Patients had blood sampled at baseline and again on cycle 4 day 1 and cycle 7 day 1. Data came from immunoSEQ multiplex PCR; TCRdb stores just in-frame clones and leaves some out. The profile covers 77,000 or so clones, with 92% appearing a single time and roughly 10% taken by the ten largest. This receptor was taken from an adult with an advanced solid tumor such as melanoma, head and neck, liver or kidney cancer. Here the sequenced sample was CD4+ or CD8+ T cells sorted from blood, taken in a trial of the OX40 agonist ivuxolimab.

The CDR3 protein is CASSEALGVYGYTF. The CDR3 bases are TGTGCCAGCAGTGAAGCGCTCGGGGTATATGGCTACACCTTC. The rearrangement joins TRBV2 to TRBJ1-2; D ambiguous. The CDR3 consists of 14 residues. Germline V gene lookup returns CDR1 SNHLY and CDR2 FYNNEI. V shed 0 bases and J shed 5 bases, with 10 bases lying between them. Combining the CDR3 with reference TRBV2 and TRBJ1-2 gives the whole variable domain EPEVTQTPSHQVTQMGQEVILRCVPISNHLYFYWYRQILGQKVEFLVSFYNNEISEKSEIFDDQFSVERPDGSNFTLKIRSTKLEDSAMYFCASSEALGVYGYTFGSGTRLTVV.